These 14 T cell receptor beta chains were sequenced from one sample in a study of shared clonotypes between healthy human individuals. Using immunoSEQ multiplex PCR, the repertoire was profiled, and TCRdb retains in-frame clones only, with some absent. The data hold some 2,000,000 clones, with almost 96% observed a single time. The sequencing sample was made of naive CD4+ T cells sorted from blood. Subset in this sample: CD45RA+ positively selected. The receptors shown here come from a man aged 18 to 30 in good health.

The chain has TRBV29-1 and TRBJ1-3, with D possibly being TRBD1 (6 bases). This CDR3 contains 16 residues. The germline V gene encodes CDR1 SQVTM and CDR2 ANQGSEA. V lost 0 bases, J lost 2 bases, and 14 bases lay in between. In DNA form, the CDR3 reads TGCAGCGTTGAAGATCCAGTTCAGGGGCCTGGAAACACCATATATTTT. This translates into CSVEDPVQGPGNTIYF.

This rearrangement joins TRBV30 to TRBJ2-4, with D hard to call. This CDR3 contains 14 residues. Germline V CDR1 and CDR2: GTSNPN, SVGIG (reference sequence). V was pared by 3 bases and J by 0 bases, with 9 bases between. DNA for the CDR3: TGTGCCTGGAGCGCAACAGTAGCCAAAAACATTCAGTACTTC. This codes for CAWSATVAKNIQYF.

This clone appeared a single time. The chain uses TRBV7-2 and TRBJ2-2; the D gene is possibly TRBD2 (6 bases). Germline CDR1 SGHTA, CDR2 FQGNSA. Trimming took 3 bases from V and 1 from J, leaving 12 bases between them. This CDR3 spans 16 amino acids. CDR3 DNA sequence: TGTGCCAGCAGCTTCGGCGGGACGCTGAACACCGGGGAGCTGTTTTTT. Protein sequence: CASSFGGTLNTGELFF.

V and J are TRBV9 and TRBJ2-2; possibly TRBD1 or TRBD2 for D (5 bases each). V was shortened by 0 bases and J by 0 bases, with 9 bases between the two germline ends. The CDR3 length is 16 residues. Germline CDR1 is SGDLS and CDR2 is YYNGEE. The CDR3 coding sequence is TGTGCCAGCAGCGTAGATCCGGGACCGAACACCGGGGAGCTGTTTTTT. Its translation: CASSVDPGPNTGELFF.

V and J are TRBV7-9 and TRBJ1-1; 9 bases align to TRBD1. CDR3 length equals 13 residues. The trim removed 8 bases at V and 11 bases at J, leaving 12 bases unmatched. Germline assignment: CDR1 SEHNR and CDR2 FQNEAQ (reference sequence). The CDR3 here is CASHRVDRGWAFF. The CDR3, as DNA: TGTGCCAGCCATAGGGTGGACAGGGGATGGGCTTTCTTT.

V and J are TRBV6-6 and TRBJ1-1, with no clear D. The CDR3 is made up of 14 amino acids. In germline, CDR1 is MNHNY, CDR2 SVGAGI (reference sequence). The V gene lost 4 bases and the J gene lost 1 base, with 10 bases spanning the gap. The CDR3 region has the DNA TGTGCCAGCAGTTTCATAGACAAGAACACTGAAGCTTTCTTT. This translates into CASSFIDKNTEAFF.

The genes are TRBV10-2 and TRBJ2-7; 8 bases agree with TRBD1. With 4 bases clipped from V and 6 bases from J, the junction kept 5 bases outside the gene matches. CDR1 and CDR2 from the germline V gene are WSHSY and SAAADI. The CDR3 is 13 residues long. CDR3: CASSADRGSEQYF. CDR3 sequence (DNA): TGCGCCAGCAGTGCCGACAGGGGTTCCGAGCAGTACTTC.

The CDR3 is CASSLVSLRGPPSLYEQFF. CDR3 nucleotides: TGTGCCAGCAGCTTAGTATCCCTTAGGGGCCCCCCTTCCTTATATGAGCAGTTCTTC. V and J are TRBV7-9 and TRBJ2-1; maybe TRBD1 (5 bases). Trimming left V 1 base short and J 8 bases short, with 27 bases between. This CDR3 is built from 19 residues. Germline values: CDR1 SEHNR, CDR2 FQNEAQ (reference sequence).

This clone was detected only once. The J gene is TRBJ1-1, the V gene TRBV6-5; D unresolved. This CDR3 region has 13 residues. V dropped 6 bases and J dropped 0 bases, with 8 bases sitting between them. Germline V CDR1 and CDR2: MNHEY, SVGAGI. The CDR3 DNA sequence: TGTGCCAGCAGATACAGCCTGAACACTGAAGCTTTCTTT. It yields the protein CASRYSLNTEAFF.

This chain joins TRBV6-1 and TRBJ2-3, with D tentatively TRBD1 or TRBD2 (6 bases each). V was shortened by 2 bases and J by 2 bases, with 14 bases between the two germline ends. The CDR3 spans 16 residues. In germline, CDR1 is MNHNS, CDR2 SASEGT. The CDR3 loop is CASSESGGTITDTQYF. The CDR3 bases are TGTGCCAGCAGTGAATCTGGGGGGACAATCACAGATACGCAGTATTTT.

A few counts support this clone. The V gene is TRBV7-8, the J gene TRBJ1-5; D might be TRBD1 (6 bases). In germline, CDR1 is SGHVS, CDR2 FQNEAQ. The germline V and J ends were trimmed by 2 bases and 7 bases, with 12 bases remaining between them. The length of the CDR3 is 14 residues. The CDR3 spells CASSLLLTGQPQHF. Written as DNA, the CDR3 is TGTGCCAGCAGCTTACTGTTGACAGGACAGCCCCAGCATTTT.

The chain is built from TRBV6-5 and TRBJ1-5; weak D call: TRBD1 (6 bases). Trimming cost V 5 bases and J 11 bases, with 16 bases left between them. Germline V gives CDR1 MNHEY, CDR2 SVGAGI. This CDR3 region has 13 residues. The CDR3 sequence is CASSTGGFSAQHF. The CDR3 region has the DNA TGTGCCAGCAGTACCGGGGGCTTTTCGGCCCAGCATTTT.

The V gene is TRBV5-1, the J gene TRBJ1-5; maybe TRBD1 (6 bases). From germline, CDR1 is SGHRS and CDR2 YFSETQ. The CDR3 is 14 amino acids. Trimming stripped 4 bases from V and 3 bases from J, with 11 bases between. The CDR3 loop is CASSQEGVNQPQHF. CDR3 bases: TGCGCCAGCAGCCAGGAGGGGGTCAATCAGCCCCAGCATTTT.

This rearrangement joins TRBV28 to TRBJ2-7, with D maybe TRBD2 (5 bases). The CDR3 covers 16 residues. Germline loops: CDR1 MDHEN, CDR2 SYDVKM. V lost 3 bases and J lost 0, with 15 bases in between. The CDR3 region is CASSFFLGISSYEQYF. The CDR3 nucleotides are TGTGCCAGCAGTTTCTTTCTCGGGATTAGCTCCTACGAGCAGTACTTC.